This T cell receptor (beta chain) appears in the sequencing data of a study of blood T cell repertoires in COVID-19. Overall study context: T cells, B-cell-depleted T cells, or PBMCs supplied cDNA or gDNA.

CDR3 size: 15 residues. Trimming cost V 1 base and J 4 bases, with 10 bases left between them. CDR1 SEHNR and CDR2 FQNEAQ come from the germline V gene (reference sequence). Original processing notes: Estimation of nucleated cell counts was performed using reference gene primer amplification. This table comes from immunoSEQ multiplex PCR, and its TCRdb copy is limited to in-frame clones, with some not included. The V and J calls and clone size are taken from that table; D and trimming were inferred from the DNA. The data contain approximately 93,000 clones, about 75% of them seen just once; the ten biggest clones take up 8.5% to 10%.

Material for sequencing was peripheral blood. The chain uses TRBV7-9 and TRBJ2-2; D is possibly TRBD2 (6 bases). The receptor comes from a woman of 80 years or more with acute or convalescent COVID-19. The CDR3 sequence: CASSLDGRGTGELFF. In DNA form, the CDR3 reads TGTGCCAGCAGCTTAGACGGGAGAGGCACCGGGGAGCTGTTTTTT.